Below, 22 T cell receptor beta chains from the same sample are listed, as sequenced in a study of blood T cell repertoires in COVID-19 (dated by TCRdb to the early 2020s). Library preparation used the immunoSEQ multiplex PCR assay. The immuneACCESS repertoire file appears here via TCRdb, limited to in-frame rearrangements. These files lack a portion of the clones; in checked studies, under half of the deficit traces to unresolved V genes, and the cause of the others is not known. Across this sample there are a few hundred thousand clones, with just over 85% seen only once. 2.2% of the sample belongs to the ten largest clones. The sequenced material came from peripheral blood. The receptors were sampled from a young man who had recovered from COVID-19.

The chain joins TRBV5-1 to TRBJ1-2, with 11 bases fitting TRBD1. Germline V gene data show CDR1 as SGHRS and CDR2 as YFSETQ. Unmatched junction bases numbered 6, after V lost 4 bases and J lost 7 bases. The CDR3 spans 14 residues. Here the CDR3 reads CASSTGQGARGYTF. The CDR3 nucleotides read TGCGCCAGCAGCACAGGACAGGGGGCGCGTGGCTACACCTTC.

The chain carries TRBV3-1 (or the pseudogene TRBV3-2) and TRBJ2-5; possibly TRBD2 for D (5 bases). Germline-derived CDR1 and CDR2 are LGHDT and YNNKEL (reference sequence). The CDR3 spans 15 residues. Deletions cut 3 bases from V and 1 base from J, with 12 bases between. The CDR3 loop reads CASSHEPGSQETQYF. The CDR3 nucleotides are TGTGCCAGCAGCCATGAACCGGGATCCCAAGAGACCCAGTACTTC.

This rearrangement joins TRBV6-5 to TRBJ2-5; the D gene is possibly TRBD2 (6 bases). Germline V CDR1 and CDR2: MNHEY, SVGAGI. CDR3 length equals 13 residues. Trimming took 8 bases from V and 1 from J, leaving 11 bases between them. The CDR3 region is CASRTTVQETQYF. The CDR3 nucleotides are TGTGCCAGCCGGACTACGGTCCAAGAGACCCAGTACTTC.

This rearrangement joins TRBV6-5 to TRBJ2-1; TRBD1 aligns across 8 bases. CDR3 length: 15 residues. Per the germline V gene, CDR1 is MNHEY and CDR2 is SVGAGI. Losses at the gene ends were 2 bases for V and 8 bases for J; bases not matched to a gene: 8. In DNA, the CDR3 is TGTGCCAGCAGTTACCCAACAGGGGGGCTTGATGAGCAGTTCTTC. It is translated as CASSYPTGGLDEQFF.

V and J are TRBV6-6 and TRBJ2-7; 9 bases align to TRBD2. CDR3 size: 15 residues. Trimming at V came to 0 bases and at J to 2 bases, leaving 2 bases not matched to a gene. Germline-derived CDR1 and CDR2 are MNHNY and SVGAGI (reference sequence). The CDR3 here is CASSYSPSGAYEQYF. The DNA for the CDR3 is TGTGCCAGCAGTTACTCTCCTAGCGGGGCCTACGAGCAGTACTTC.

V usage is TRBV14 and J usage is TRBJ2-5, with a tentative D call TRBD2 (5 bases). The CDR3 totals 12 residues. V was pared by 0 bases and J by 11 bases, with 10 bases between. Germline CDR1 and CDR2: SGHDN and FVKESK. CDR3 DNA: TGTGCCAGCAGCCAAGAATACGGGATACAGTACTTC. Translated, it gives CASSQEYGIQYF.

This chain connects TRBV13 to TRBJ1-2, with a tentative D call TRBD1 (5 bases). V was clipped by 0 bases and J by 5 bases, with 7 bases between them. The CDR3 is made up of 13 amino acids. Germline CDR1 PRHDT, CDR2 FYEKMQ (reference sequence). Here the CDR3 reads CASSLGRVYGYTF. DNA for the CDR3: TGTGCCAGCAGCTTAGGCAGGGTGTATGGCTACACCTTC.

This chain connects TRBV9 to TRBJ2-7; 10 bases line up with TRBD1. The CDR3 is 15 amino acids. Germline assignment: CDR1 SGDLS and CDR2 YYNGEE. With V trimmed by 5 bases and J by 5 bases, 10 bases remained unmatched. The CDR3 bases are TGTGCCAGCAGTAAAAGACAGGGGGCATCTGACGAGCAGTACTTC. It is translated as CASSKRQGASDEQYF.

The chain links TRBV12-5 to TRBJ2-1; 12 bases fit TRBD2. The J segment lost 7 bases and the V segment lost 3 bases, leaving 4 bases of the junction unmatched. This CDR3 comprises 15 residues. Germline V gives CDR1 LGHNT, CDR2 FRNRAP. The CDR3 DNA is TGTGCTAGTGGTTTCGGACTAGCGGGGTGGAATGAGCAGTTCTTC. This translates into CASGFGLAGWNEQFF.

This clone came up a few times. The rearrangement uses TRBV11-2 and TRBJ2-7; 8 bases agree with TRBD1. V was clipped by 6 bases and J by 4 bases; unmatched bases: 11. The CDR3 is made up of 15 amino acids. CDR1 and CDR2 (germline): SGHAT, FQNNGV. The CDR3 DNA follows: TGTGCCAGCAGACCTATCCAAGGACAGGGATACGAGCAGTACTTC. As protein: CASRPIQGQGYEQYF.

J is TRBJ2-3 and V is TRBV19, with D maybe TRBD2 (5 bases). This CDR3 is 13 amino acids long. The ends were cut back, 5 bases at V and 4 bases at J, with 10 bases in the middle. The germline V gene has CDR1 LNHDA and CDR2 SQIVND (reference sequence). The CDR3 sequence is CASSRKGADTQYF. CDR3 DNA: TGTGCCAGTAGTCGGAAGGGAGCAGATACGCAGTATTTT.

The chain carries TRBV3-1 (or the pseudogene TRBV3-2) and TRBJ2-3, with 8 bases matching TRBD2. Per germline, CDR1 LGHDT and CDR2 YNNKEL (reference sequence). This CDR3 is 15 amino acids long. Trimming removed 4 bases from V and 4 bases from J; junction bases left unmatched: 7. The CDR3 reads CASSLGPTSADTQYF. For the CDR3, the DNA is TGTGCCAGCAGCCTGGGGCCGACTAGCGCAGATACGCAGTATTTT.

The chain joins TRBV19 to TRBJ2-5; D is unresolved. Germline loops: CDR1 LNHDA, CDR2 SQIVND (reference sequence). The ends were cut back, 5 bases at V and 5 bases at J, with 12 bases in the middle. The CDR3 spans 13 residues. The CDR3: CASSPLEMETQYF. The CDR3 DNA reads TGTGCCAGTAGTCCGCTAGAAATGGAGACCCAGTACTTC.

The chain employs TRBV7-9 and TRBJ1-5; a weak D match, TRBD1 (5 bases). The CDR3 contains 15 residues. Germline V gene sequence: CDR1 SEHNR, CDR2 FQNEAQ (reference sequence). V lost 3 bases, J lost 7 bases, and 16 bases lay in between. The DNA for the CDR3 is TGTGCCAGCAGCTTTGGGGGGGTTCGGGGACAGCCCCAGCATTTT. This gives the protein CASSFGGVRGQPQHF.

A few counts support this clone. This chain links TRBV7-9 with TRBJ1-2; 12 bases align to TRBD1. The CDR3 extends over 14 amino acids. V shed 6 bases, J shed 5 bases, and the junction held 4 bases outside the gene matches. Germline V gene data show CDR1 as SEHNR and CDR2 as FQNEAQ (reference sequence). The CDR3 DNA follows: TGTGCCAGCAGTCCGGGACAGGGGGCTTATGGCTACACCTTC. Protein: CASSPGQGAYGYTF.

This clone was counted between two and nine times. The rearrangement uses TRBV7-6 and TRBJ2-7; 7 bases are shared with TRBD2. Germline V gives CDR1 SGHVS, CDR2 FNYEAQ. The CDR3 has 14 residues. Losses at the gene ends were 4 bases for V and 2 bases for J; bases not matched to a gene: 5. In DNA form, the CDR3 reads TGTGCCAGCAGCTCCCTAGCGGCCCCCTACGAGCAGTACTTC. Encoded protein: CASSSLAAPYEQYF. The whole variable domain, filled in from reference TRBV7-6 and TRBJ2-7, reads GAGVSQSPRYKVTKRGQDVALRCDPISGHVSLYWYRQALGQGPEFLTYFNYEAQQDKSGLPNDRFSAERPEGSISTLTIQRTEQRDSAMYRCASSSLAAPYEQYFGPGTRLTVT.

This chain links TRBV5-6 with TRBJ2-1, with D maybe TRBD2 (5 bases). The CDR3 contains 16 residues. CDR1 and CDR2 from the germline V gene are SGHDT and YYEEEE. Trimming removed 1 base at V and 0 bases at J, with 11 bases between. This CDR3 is CASSLIGGLSYNEQFF. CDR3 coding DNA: TGTGCCAGCAGCTTGATCGGCGGGCTCTCCTACAATGAGCAGTTCTTC. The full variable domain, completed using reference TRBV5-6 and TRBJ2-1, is DAGVTQSPTHLIKTRGQQVTLRCSPKSGHDTVSWYQQALGQGPQFIFQYYEEEERQRGNFPDRFSGHQFPNYSSELNVNALLLGDSALYLCASSLIGGLSYNEQFFGPGTRLTVL.

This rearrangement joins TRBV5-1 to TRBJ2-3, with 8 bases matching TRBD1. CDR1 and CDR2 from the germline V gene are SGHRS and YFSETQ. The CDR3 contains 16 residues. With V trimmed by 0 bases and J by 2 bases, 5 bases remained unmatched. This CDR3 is CASSLGGQGPTDTQYF. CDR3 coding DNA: TGCGCCAGCAGCTTGGGAGGACAGGGCCCCACAGATACGCAGTATTTT.

The DNA for the CDR3 is TGTGCCAGCAGCTTAGCGCGTGGGACAGGAGCTTCACCCCTCCACTTT. Its translation: CASSLARGTGASPLHF. V is TRBV7-6 and J is TRBJ1-6; 8 positions match TRBD1. The CDR3 is made up of 16 amino acids. From germline, CDR1 is SGHVS and CDR2 FNYEAQ. V trimming: 0 bases; J trimming: 9 bases; junction bases outside the gene matches: 7.

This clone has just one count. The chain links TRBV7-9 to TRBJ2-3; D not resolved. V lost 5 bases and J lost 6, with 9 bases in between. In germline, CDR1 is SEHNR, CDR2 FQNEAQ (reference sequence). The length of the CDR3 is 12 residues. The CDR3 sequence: CASSPNLDTQYF. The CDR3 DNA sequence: TGTGCCAGCAGCCCGAACTTGGATACGCAGTATTTT.

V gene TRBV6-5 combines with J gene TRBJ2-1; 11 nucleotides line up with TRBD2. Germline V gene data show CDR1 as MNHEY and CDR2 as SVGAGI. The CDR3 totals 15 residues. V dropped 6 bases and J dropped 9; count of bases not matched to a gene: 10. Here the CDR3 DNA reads TGTGCCAGCAGGCCTCTAGCGGGGGGCCGACCTGAGCAGTTCTTC. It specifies CASRPLAGGRPEQFF.

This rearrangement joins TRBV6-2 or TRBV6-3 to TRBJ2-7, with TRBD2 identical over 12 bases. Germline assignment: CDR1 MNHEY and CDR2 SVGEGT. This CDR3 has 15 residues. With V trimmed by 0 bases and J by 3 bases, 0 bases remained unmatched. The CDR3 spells CASSYSTSGGYEQYF. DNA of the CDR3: TGTGCCAGCAGTTACTCGACTAGCGGGGGCTACGAGCAGTACTTC.